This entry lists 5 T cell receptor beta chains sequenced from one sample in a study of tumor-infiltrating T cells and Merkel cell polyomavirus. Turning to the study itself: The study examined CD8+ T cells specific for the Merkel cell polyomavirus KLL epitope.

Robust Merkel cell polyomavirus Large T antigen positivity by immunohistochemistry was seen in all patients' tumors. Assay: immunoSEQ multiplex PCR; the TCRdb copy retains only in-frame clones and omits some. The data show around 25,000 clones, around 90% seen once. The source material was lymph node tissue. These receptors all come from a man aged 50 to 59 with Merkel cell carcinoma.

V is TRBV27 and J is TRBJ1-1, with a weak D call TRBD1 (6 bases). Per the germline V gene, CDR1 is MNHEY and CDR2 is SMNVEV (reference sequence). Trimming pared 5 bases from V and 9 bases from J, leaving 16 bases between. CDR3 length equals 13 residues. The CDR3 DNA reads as TGTGCCAGCAGTCTCAGCGACAGGCTAAAAGCTTTCTTT. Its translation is CASSLSDRLKAFF.

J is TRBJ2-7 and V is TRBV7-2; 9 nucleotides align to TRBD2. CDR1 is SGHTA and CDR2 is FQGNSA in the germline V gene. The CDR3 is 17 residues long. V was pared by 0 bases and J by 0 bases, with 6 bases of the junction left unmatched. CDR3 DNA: TGTGCCAGCAGCTTAGCCTCAGCGGGGGGTATCTCCTACGAGCAGTACTTC. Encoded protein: CASSLASAGGISYEQYF.

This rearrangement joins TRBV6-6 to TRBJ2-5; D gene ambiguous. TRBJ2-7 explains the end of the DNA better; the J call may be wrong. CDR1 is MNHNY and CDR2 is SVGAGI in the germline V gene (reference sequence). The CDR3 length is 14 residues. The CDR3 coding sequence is TGTGCCAGCAGCCCCGAGACTCCCCGCAACGAGCAGTACTTC. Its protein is CASSPETPRNEQYF.

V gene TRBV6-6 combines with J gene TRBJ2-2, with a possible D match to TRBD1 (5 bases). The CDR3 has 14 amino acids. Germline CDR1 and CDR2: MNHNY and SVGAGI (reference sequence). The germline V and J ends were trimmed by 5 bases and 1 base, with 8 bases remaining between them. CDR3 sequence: CASSSTGNTGELFF. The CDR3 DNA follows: TGTGCCAGCAGTAGTACAGGGAACACCGGGGAGCTGTTTTTT.

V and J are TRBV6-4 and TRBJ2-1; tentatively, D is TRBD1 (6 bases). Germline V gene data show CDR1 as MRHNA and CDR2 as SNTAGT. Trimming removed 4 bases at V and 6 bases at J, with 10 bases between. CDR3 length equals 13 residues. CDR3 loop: CASSAIQGNEQFF. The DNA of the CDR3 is TGTGCCAGCAGTGCAATACAGGGCAATGAGCAGTTCTTC.